Sequencing of this TCR beta chain was carried out in a study of T cells in Graves' hyperthyroidism and ophthalmopathy. Germline V gives CDR1 ENHRY, CDR2 SYGVKD. The V gene lost 10 bases and the J gene lost 2 bases, with 9 bases spanning the gap. The length of the CDR3 is 11 residues. There were TCR beta CDR3 regions amplified from RNA transcripts. A set of HTBI primers served as the primers for a first-round RT-PCR of the TCR CDR3. Each CDR3 protein is one row after TCRdb ran MiXCR on the multiplex PCR reads. The data contain roughly 740,000 distinct CDR3 sequences, around 15% of them singletons. This sequence joins TRBV10-3 and TRBJ2-7; D remains ambiguous. The sample was blood. The TCR sequence derives from a man aged 18 to 30 with Graves' hyperthyroidism. The CDR3 coding sequence is TGTGCCACCAGACGGGCCTACGAGCAGTACTTC. It codes for CATRRAYEQYF.